The source of this T cell receptor (beta chain) is a study of molecular identifiers for immune sequencing clone quantification (dated by TCRdb to the late 2010s). A note on the overall study: In a replicate experiment, RNA from around 18,000 or 91,000 naive CD8 T cells was split into five aliquots, four of which were sequenced. The study was a methods study using CD8 T cells to benchmark molecular-identifier clustering-based TCR repertoire sequencing (MIDCIRS) and TCR RNA copy counting.

Via the germline V gene, CDR1 is SQVTM and CDR2 ANQGSEA. Including cysteine and phenylalanine, the CDR3 has 14 amino acids. The only DNA kept is the CDR3, 42 bases in frame from the first base. Details on this clonotype: It has no known antigen specificity. A read error may produce the germline difference seen at one junction end.

Preparation of the library involved PCR. The listed sequencing device is Illumina HiSeq 4000. Bulk TCR libraries were prepared as previously described, using TCR primers listed in Table S5. Total RNA was purified with the Qiagen AllPrep DNA/RNA kit. Before analysis, reads from multiple sequencing runs of the same library were pooled. In the original analysis: Only reads with exact TCR constant sequence were kept, trimmed to 150 nt, and grouped by their 12-nt molecular barcodes. Reads inside each barcode group were sub-clustered using a 15% Levenshtein threshold, and a quality-weighted consensus sequence was constructed for each RNA molecule. Non-functional sequences were excluded, and lower-count sequences lying one edit away from another sequence were also excluded. Based on fitting two negative binomial distributions, any barcode sub-cluster with under 20% of the maximum read count was discarded. The public reads were reprocessed in TCRdb via fastp at Q25 and MiXCR, keeping in-frame beta chains. Each CDR3 protein gets just one entry, which takes the most common genes and DNA from the rows behind it. None of the V and J calls come from the authors' own analysis; TCRdb made them. Counted in this sample were just under 650,000 distinct CDR3 sequences; 15% to 20% of them appeared once. The ten biggest clones cover about 0.9% of the sample.

Overall study results and their limits: Modeling estimated roughly 3 recovered TCR RNA copies per cell, compared with about ten by digital PCR, which implies roughly 30% capture efficiency. Clones above 20 RNA copies held over 97% of molecules in CMV-specific effector cells but under 1% in naive cells. Even against a background of 800,000 to 1,000,000 naive CD8 T cells, spiked-in Jurkat TCR RNA amounting to a single cell's worth was reported to be detectable. When barcode sub-clustering was left out, chimeric consensus sequences inflated TCR diversity, with chimeras reaching as high as 47%. The naive libraries included spiked-in Jurkat TCR RNA (over nine copies' worth), and this RNA is not part of the donor repertoire. Highly expanded clone sizes could be underestimated because identical TCR molecules may share a barcode.

Naive CD8 T cell libraries were made from roughly 21,000 to 960,000 sorted cells using 10%, 30% or 50% of purified RNA. Naive CD8 T cells were FACS-sorted as CD8+CD4-CCR7+CD45RA+ on a BD FACSAria II into RLT Plus buffer. Detection sensitivity was tested by spiking Jurkat RNA equal to roughly nine TCR copies' worth into samples containing 20,000-1,000,000 naive CD8 T cells. CD8 T cells were enriched using RosetteSep CD8+ T Cell Enrichment Cocktail and Ficoll-Paque, and the enriched cells then underwent ACK red cell lysis. This clonotype was sampled from a human donor in good health. Some libraries in this study had Jurkat cell RNA spiked in. Sequenced input: naive CD8+ T cells from blood, with Jurkat cell RNA spiked in. The cell subset or site tag for this specimen amounts to: FACS-sorted CD8+CD4-CCR7+CD45RA+ naive T cells. The sequence links TRBV29-1 to TRBJ2-7; TRBD2 lines up with 8 middle nucleotides. The nucleotides are TGCAGCGTTGGAGGGCGCGGGAGGCCCTACGAGCAGTGCTTC. Its product reads: CSVGGRGRPYEQCF.